The next 26 T cell receptor beta chains were all read from a single sample in a study of blood T cell repertoires in COVID-19. The method was immunoSEQ multiplex PCR; TCRdb's version includes in-frame clones alone and lacks a portion of them. This sample has a few hundred thousand clones, with roughly 80% found just once. The sequenced sample was PBMCs or T cells enriched from blood (not recorded which). The receptors stem from a man in his forties who had been exposed to COVID-19.

The rearrangement uses TRBV14 and TRBJ1-1, with D uncertain. Trimming cost V 3 bases and J 8 bases, with 13 bases left between them. Germline V gives CDR1 SGHDN, CDR2 FVKESK. CDR3 length: 13 residues. CDR3 nucleotide sequence: TGTGCCAGCAGCCAGATAACGGGTTTAGAAGCTTTCTTT. It encodes CASSQITGLEAFF.

The CDR3 DNA reads as TGTGCCAGCAGCCCGACTAGCGGTACCGGGGAGCTGTTTTTT. The encoded protein is CASSPTSGTGELFF. The rearrangement links TRBV11-3 to TRBJ2-2; 9 bases are a match to TRBD2. Germline loops: CDR1 SGHNT, CDR2 YENEEA. The CDR3 length is 14 residues. The ends lost 5 bases at V and 5 bases at J; junction bases unmatched: 3.

The chain links TRBV11-3 to TRBJ2-1; no firm D call. This CDR3 region has 11 residues. Trimming took off 3 bases at V and 6 bases at J, with 3 bases between the two ends. Germline values: CDR1 SGHNT, CDR2 YENEEA. The CDR3 loop reads CASSFSNEQFF. Here the CDR3 DNA reads TGTGCCAGCAGCTTTAGCAATGAGCAGTTCTTC.

This clone was seen once. The CDR3 loop reads CASSPIKSGTGVFYGYTF. In DNA, the CDR3 is TGTGCCAGCAGCCCGATAAAATCCGGGACAGGGGTTTTCTATGGCTACACCTTC. The V call is TRBV5-6, the J call TRBJ1-2; 10 positions agree with TRBD1. The CDR3 runs 18 residues. CDR1 SGHDT and CDR2 YYEEEE come from the germline V gene. V lost 4 bases, J lost 4 bases, and 16 bases stayed unmatched.

This clone was detected ten times or more. The chain couples TRBV7-9 to TRBJ2-3; D is ambiguous. V was clipped by 6 bases and J by 2 bases, with 15 bases between them. Germline V gene lookup returns CDR1 SEHNR and CDR2 FQNEAQ (reference sequence). CDR3 size: 15 residues. The CDR3 sequence: CASSPKRRVTDTQYF. DNA for the CDR3: TGTGCCAGCAGTCCGAAGCGCCGAGTCACAGATACGCAGTATTTT.

The rearrangement joins TRBV19 to TRBJ2-7, with 9 nucleotides matching TRBD1. This CDR3 contains 15 residues. After removal of 6 bases from V and 6 bases from J, the junction contained 12 bases not matched to a gene. Germline-derived CDR1 and CDR2 are LNHDA and SQIVND (reference sequence). The CDR3 bases are TGTGCCAGTAGGCCGGCAGGCCGACAGGGGGTCGAGCAGTACTTC. Protein sequence: CASRPAGRQGVEQYF.

The J gene is TRBJ2-7, the V gene TRBV9, with D unresolved. CDR3 length: 14 amino acids. The germline CDR1 and CDR2 sequences are SGDLS and YYNGEE. Trimming left V 0 bases short and J 2 bases short, with 9 bases between. CDR3 DNA sequence: TGTGCCAGCAGCGTAGCCTCCGGTCCCTACGAGCAGTACTTC. It specifies CASSVASGPYEQYF. The full variable domain, with the rest looked up from reference TRBV9 and TRBJ2-7, is DSGVTQTPKHLITATGQRVTLRCSPRSGDLSVYWYQQSLDQGLQFLIQYYNGEERAKGNILERFSAQQFPDLHSELNLSSLELGDSALYFCASSVASGPYEQYFGPGTRLTVT.

This clone has just one count. The chain is built from TRBV7-6 and TRBJ2-2; D might be TRBD1 (6 bases). The CDR3 totals 15 residues. Trimming took 4 bases from V and 4 from J, leaving 13 bases between them. Germline lookup yields CDR1 SGHVS and CDR2 FNYEAQ. The CDR3 reads CASSYQGLGTGELFF. DNA for the CDR3: TGTGCCAGCAGCTACCAGGGGTTAGGCACCGGGGAGCTGTTTTTT.

The genes are TRBV9 and TRBJ1-5, with TRBD1 identical over 7 bases. V lost 4 bases and J lost 4; bases outside the gene matches: 11. The CDR3 extends over 16 amino acids. The germline CDR1 and CDR2 sequences are SGDLS and YYNGEE. CDR3 sequence: CASSPTGTDFNQPQHF. The DNA of the CDR3 is TGTGCCAGCAGCCCGACCGGGACAGATTTTAATCAGCCCCAGCATTTT.

V is TRBV30 and J is TRBJ2-1; D remains unclear. Germline V gene data show CDR1 as GTSNPN and CDR2 as SVGIG (reference sequence). This CDR3 contains 11 residues. Trimming took 1 base from V and 6 from J, leaving 4 bases between them. The CDR3 DNA reads TGTGCCTGGAGTGCGCGCAATGAGCAGTTCTTC. Amino acids: CAWSARNEQFF.

V gene TRBV5-8 combines with J gene TRBJ2-7, with 8 bases lining up with TRBD1. The CDR3 consists of 14 residues. The trim removed 1 base at V and 5 bases at J, leaving 5 bases unmatched. Germline CDR1 reads SGHTS; CDR2 reads YDEGEE. The CDR3 sequence: CASSLYNRGNEQYF. CDR3 in DNA: TGTGCCAGCAGCTTGTATAACAGGGGGAACGAGCAGTACTTC. Supplemented by reference TRBV5-8 and TRBJ2-7, the full variable domain reads EAGVTQSPTHLIKTRGQQATLRCSPISGHTSVYWYQQALGLGLQFLLWYDEGEERNRGNFPPRFSGRQFPNYSSELNVNALELEDSALYLCASSLYNRGNEQYFGPGTRLTVT.

The V and J genes are TRBV5-6 and TRBJ1-4, with D tentatively TRBD1 (6 bases). Germline V gene data show CDR1 as SGHDT and CDR2 as YYEEEE. Trimming shortened V by 2 bases and J by 5 bases, and 10 bases separated the two germline ends. The CDR3 consists of 14 residues. The CDR3 spells CASSLRGHNEKLFF. The CDR3 nucleotides read TGTGCCAGCAGCTTAAGGGGACACAATGAAAAACTGTTTTTT.

In nucleotides, the CDR3 is TGTGCCAGTACCCTCGTGTGGACTAGCGGGGTACACACCGGGGAGCTGTTTTTT. It codes for CASTLVWTSGVHTGELFF. This sequence joins TRBV19 and TRBJ2-2; 12 nucleotides align to TRBD2. The junction had 12 bases not matched to a gene; V was cut back by 7 bases and J by 3 bases. There are 18 residues in the CDR3. CDR1 is LNHDA, CDR2 SQIVND, per germline (reference sequence).

V is TRBV7-9 and J is TRBJ1-2, with TRBD1 identical over 10 bases. Trimming cost V 5 bases and J 5 bases; bases outside gene matches: 5. CDR3 length equals 14 residues. The germline V gene has CDR1 SEHNR and CDR2 FQNEAQ (reference sequence). The CDR3 reads CASSVGQGRYGYTF. CDR3 nucleotide sequence: TGTGCCAGCAGCGTGGGACAGGGGAGGTATGGCTACACCTTC.

The rearrangement uses TRBV10-3 and TRBJ2-5, with 8 bases identical to TRBD1. The CDR3 has 15 residues. The junction had 15 bases not matched to a gene; V was cut back by 5 bases and J by 10 bases. Germline V CDR1 and CDR2: ENHRY, SYGVKD. The CDR3 DNA is TGTGCCATCAGTCAGGACAGGGACGAAGACGGGAGCCAGTACTTC. Its protein product is CAISQDRDEDGSQYF.

DNA of the CDR3: TGTGCCAGCCGCGGGGGGAACCTCGCGTACAATGAGCAGTTCTTC. This encodes CASRGGNLAYNEQFF. The chain employs TRBV11-2 and TRBJ2-1; 8 bases are shared with TRBD2. The CDR3 runs to 15 residues. Germline-derived CDR1 and CDR2 are SGHAT and FQNNGV. V lost 8 bases and J lost 4; bases outside the gene matches: 10.

This clone was detected only a few times. V gene TRBV30 combines with J gene TRBJ2-3; TRBD1 agrees at 8 bases. The CDR3 is 14 amino acids. V lost 3 bases, J lost 6 bases, and 8 bases stayed unmatched. Germline values: CDR1 GTSNPN, CDR2 SVGIG (reference sequence). The CDR3 loop is CAWRVAGQEDTQYF. For the CDR3, the DNA is TGTGCCTGGAGGGTGGCGGGACAGGAGGATACGCAGTATTTT.

The chain uses TRBV7-9 and TRBJ2-1; D ambiguous. Germline values: CDR1 SEHNR, CDR2 FQNEAQ (reference sequence). The CDR3 covers 14 residues. Trimming stripped 6 bases from V and 0 bases from J, with 9 bases between. CDR3 region: CASSPSHSYNEQFF. The DNA of the CDR3 is TGTGCCAGCAGTCCAAGCCACTCCTACAATGAGCAGTTCTTC.

The chain is built from TRBV29-1 and TRBJ1-4; D is uncertain. The CDR3 has 13 amino acids. Germline CDR1 is SQVTM and CDR2 is ANQGSEA. The ends were cut back, 6 bases at V and 5 bases at J, with 13 bases in the middle. The CDR3 sequence: CSVARAVNEKLFF. The CDR3 DNA is TGCAGCGTGGCGAGGGCGGTGAATGAAAAACTGTTTTTT.

This chain joins TRBV4-1 and TRBJ2-1; 11 positions agree with TRBD2. Germline V CDR1 and CDR2: MGHRA, YSYEKL. The J segment lost 8 bases and the V segment lost 3 bases, leaving 6 bases of the junction unmatched. CDR3 size: 15 residues. The CDR3 DNA sequence: TGCGCCAGCAGCCAGGGACTAGCGGCTTTGGATGAGCAGTTCTTC. Its translation is CASSQGLAALDEQFF.

This clone was detected a few times. The chain carries TRBV1 and TRBJ1-4; TRBD1 reflects the table's D call only, with no check against the DNA. TRBV1 is a pseudogene. The CDR3 loop spans 17 amino acids. The CDR3: CTSSQDGFWDRSEKLFF. The CDR3 nucleotides read TGCACCAGCAGCCAAGATGGGTTTTGGGACAGGAGTGAAAAACTGTTTTTT.

The genes are TRBV28 and TRBJ2-7; the match to TRBD2 covers 10 bases. V was pared by 4 bases and J by 2 bases, with 8 bases of the junction left unmatched. Germline V gene data show CDR1 as MDHEN and CDR2 as SYDVKM. The CDR3 length is 16 residues. CDR3 DNA sequence: TGTGCCAGCAGTTCGGCCTCTAGCGGGAGTCCCTACGAGCAGTACTTC. Encoded protein: CASSSASSGSPYEQYF.

The CDR3 reads CSATSINEQFF. In nucleotides, the CDR3 is TGCAGTGCAACTAGTATCAATGAGCAGTTCTTC. V usage is TRBV20-1 and J usage is TRBJ2-1; D is perhaps TRBD2 (5 bases). The length of the CDR3 is 11 residues. The V end lost 6 bases, the J end lost 6 bases, and 9 bases lay between the germline ends. The germline V gene encodes CDR1 DFQATT and CDR2 SNEGSKA (reference sequence).

The V call is TRBV5-1, the J call TRBJ2-7; D unclear. Germline lookup yields CDR1 SGHRS and CDR2 YFSETQ. Trimming removed 2 bases at V and 3 bases at J, with 9 bases between. This CDR3 comprises 13 residues. The CDR3 spells CASSFTDNYEQYF. CDR3 bases: TGCGCCAGCAGCTTTACAGACAACTACGAGCAGTACTTC.

With respect to this clone: A read error may produce the germline difference seen at one junction end. This chain links TRBV28 with TRBJ2-3; 8 bases are shared with TRBD2. The CDR3 runs to 12 residues. CDR1 MDHEN and CDR2 SYDVKM come from the germline V gene. CDR3 nucleotides: TGTGCCAGCAGTCAATCCGGGACTAGAATCAGATTT. It translates to CASSQSGTRIRF.

This sequence joins TRBV19 and TRBJ2-7, with TRBD2 identical over 9 bases. Germline CDR1 and CDR2: LNHDA and SQIVND (reference sequence). The CDR3 is made up of 13 amino acids. After removal of 6 bases from V and 6 bases from J, the junction contained 6 bases not matched to a gene. The CDR3 is CASRLAGTSEQYF. The CDR3 coding sequence is TGTGCCAGTAGGCTAGCGGGAACCTCCGAGCAGTACTTC.